The 11 T cell receptor beta chains reported below all come from one sample, sequenced in a study of T cells in Graves' hyperthyroidism and ophthalmopathy. RNA transcripts yielded amplified TCR beta CDR3 regions. RT-PCR in the first round (using the HTBI primer set) targeted the TCR CDR3. From the multiplex PCR reads, TCRdb called clonotypes with MiXCR, one entry per CDR3 protein. The data hold approximately 560,000 distinct CDR3 sequences, with around 42% observed a single time. Material for sequencing was peripheral blood or thyroid tissue (not recorded which). These TCRs come from a woman aged 18-30 years with Graves' hyperthyroidism.

This clonotype was seen a few times. V and J are TRBV11-1 and TRBJ1-4; TRBD1 might be the D (5 bases). Germline CDR1 reads SGHAT; CDR2 reads FQDESV (reference sequence). The CDR3 length is 15 residues. Trimming shortened V by 4 bases and J by 0 bases, and 9 bases separated the two germline ends. The CDR3 loop reads CASSSYRPTNEKLFF. The CDR3 DNA reads TGTGCCAGCAGCTCCTACAGGCCAACTAATGAAAAACTGTTTTTT.

The J gene is TRBJ2-5, the V gene TRBV7-2; D possibly uses TRBD1 or TRBD2 (6 bases each). Germline assignment: CDR1 SGHTA and CDR2 FQGNSA. V was clipped by 5 bases and J by 7 bases, with 14 bases between them. The CDR3 length is 13 residues. The CDR3 nucleotides read TGTGCCAGCAGCAGGGGGGACGATGCGACCCAGTACTTC. Amino acid sequence: CASSRGDDATQYF.

The chain links TRBV15 to TRBJ1-6; 10 bases align to TRBD1. Germline-derived CDR1 and CDR2 are LNHNV and YYDKDF (reference sequence). J gave up 9 bases and V 9 bases, and 14 bases lay outside the gene matches. The CDR3 is made up of 16 amino acids. CDR3 protein: CATKRGQGTRGSPLHF. The CDR3 region has the DNA TGTGCCACTAAGCGGGGACAGGGGACCCGGGGTTCACCCCTCCACTTT.

J is TRBJ1-1 and V is TRBV7-1; a weak D match, TRBD1 (5 bases). TRBV7-1 is an ORF for which the function is uncertain. V dropped 1 base and J dropped 5 bases, with 8 bases sitting between them. The CDR3 is 13 residues long. In DNA form, the CDR3 reads TGTGCCAGCAGCTCAGGACAGTTAACTGAAGCTTTCTTT. Protein sequence: CASSSGQLTEAFF.

On this clonotype itself: This sequence may be a read error, since a much larger clone differs from it by one base. This rearrangement joins TRBV7-9 to TRBJ1-6; D may be TRBD1 (5 bases). There are 14 residues in the CDR3. V gave up 4 bases and J gave up 14 bases, with 18 bases separating them. Germline assignment: CDR1 SEHNR and CDR2 FQNEAQ (reference sequence). CDR3 nucleotides: TGTGCCAGCAGCTCGGGGACTGGCCCGTTATCCCTCCACTTT. Protein sequence: CASSSGTGPLSLHF.

The chain combines TRBV15 with TRBJ2-6; 8 nucleotides align to TRBD1. J was trimmed by 6 bases and V by 1 base; bases with no gene match: 11. CDR3 length equals 18 residues. Germline-derived CDR1 and CDR2 are LNHNV and YYDKDF (reference sequence). The CDR3 loop is CATSRGTGMNTEANVLTF. CDR3 DNA sequence: TGTGCCACCAGCAGAGGGACAGGGATGAACACTGAGGCCAACGTCCTGACTTTC. Full variable domain (remainder filled in from reference TRBV15 and TRBJ2-6): DAMVIQNPRYQVTQFGKPVTLSCSQTLNHNVMYWYQQKSSQAPKLLFHYYDKDFNNEADTPDNFQSRRPNTSFCFLDIRSPGLGDTAMYLCATSRGTGMNTEANVLTFGAGSRLTVL.

The genes are TRBV2 and TRBJ1-6; 8 nucleotides match TRBD1. J lost 11 bases, V lost 4 bases, and 13 bases had no gene match. CDR3 size: 16 residues. The germline gives CDR1 SNHLY, CDR2 FYNNEI. The CDR3 reads CASSAPGQGFSAPLHF. CDR3 in DNA: TGTGCCAGCAGTGCTCCCGGACAGGGCTTTTCGGCACCCCTCCACTTT.

This clonotype was seen many times. V gene TRBV12-3 or TRBV12-4 combines with J gene TRBJ2-7, with 9 bases lining up with TRBD1. The CDR3 is 15 residues long. V lost 5 bases, J lost 6 bases, and 11 bases stayed unmatched. In nucleotides, the CDR3 is TGTGCCAGCAGTGTACAGGGGGCGATCAGAATCGAGCAGTACTTC. It specifies CASSVQGAIRIEQYF.

V usage is TRBV10-3 and J usage is TRBJ1-4; 8 positions match TRBD1. CDR3 length: 14 residues. V lost 6 bases to trimming and J lost 7 bases; unmatched junction nucleotides: 7. Germline values: CDR1 ENHRY, CDR2 SYGVKD. CDR3 region: CAISPGQDGEKLFF. The CDR3 bases are TGTGCCATCAGCCCGGGACAGGACGGTGAAAAACTGTTTTTT.

About this clonotype itself: This may be a read error, as it is one base from a much larger clone. CDR3 loop: CASSDSIQETRYF. The CDR3 region has the DNA TGTGCCAGCAGTGACAGTATACAAGAGACCCGGTACTTC. The chain carries TRBV7-3 and TRBJ2-5, with a tentative D call TRBD1 (5 bases). This CDR3 comprises 13 residues. The germline gives CDR1 SGHTA, CDR2 FQGTGA.

This clonotype came up many times. V gene TRBV29-1 combines with J gene TRBJ1-1, with 8 positions matching TRBD1. The ends lost 4 bases at V and 2 bases at J; junction bases unmatched: 6. The CDR3 length is 14 residues. Germline V CDR1 and CDR2: SQVTM, ANQGSEA. The CDR3 nucleotides read TGCAGCGTTGGACCGGGACAGGAAAACACTGAAGCTTTCTTT. It is translated as CSVGPGQENTEAFF. The complete variable domain, with remaining parts taken from reference TRBV29-1 and TRBJ1-1, reads SAVISQKPSRDICQRGTSLTIQCQVDSQVTMMFWYRQQPGQSLTLIATANQGSEATYESGFVIDKFPISRPNLTFSTLTVSNMSPEDSSIYLCSVGPGQENTEAFFGQGTRLTVV.